Described below is a single T cell receptor beta chain sequence and its context. These data originate in a study of technical replicates of blood from a handful of donors. Sequencing was performed with immunoSEQ multiplex PCR; in TCRdb, only in-frame clones are kept and a portion is missing. This table has about 70,000 clones, just under 95% appearing once. V shed 2 bases and J shed 0 bases, with 12 bases lying between them. Germline loops: CDR1 SGHDT, CDR2 YYEEEE. The CDR3 loop spans 15 amino acids. The sequenced material came from T cells isolated from PBMCs. The receptor was derived from a human donor in good health. The V call is TRBV5-6, the J call TRBJ2-7; D might be TRBD2 (5 bases). CDR3 nucleotides: TGTGCCAGCAGCTTAGGCGGGCTAAGCTCCTACGAGCAGTACTTC. Residues: CASSLGGLSSYEQYF.